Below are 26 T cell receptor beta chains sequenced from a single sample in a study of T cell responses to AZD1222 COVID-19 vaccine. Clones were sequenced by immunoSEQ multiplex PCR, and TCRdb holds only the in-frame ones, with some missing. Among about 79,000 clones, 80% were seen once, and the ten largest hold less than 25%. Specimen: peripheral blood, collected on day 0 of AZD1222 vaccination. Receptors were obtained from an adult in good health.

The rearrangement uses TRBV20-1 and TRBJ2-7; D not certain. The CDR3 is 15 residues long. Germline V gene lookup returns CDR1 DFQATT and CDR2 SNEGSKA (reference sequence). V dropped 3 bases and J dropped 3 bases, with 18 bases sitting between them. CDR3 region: CSASPNTGPIYEQYF. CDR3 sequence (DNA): TGCAGTGCTAGTCCCAATACCGGGCCGATCTACGAGCAGTACTTC.

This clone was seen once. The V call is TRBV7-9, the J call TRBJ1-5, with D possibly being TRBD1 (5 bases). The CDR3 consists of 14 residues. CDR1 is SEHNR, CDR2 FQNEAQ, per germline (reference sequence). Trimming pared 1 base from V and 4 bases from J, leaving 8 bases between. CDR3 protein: CASSLGQFNQPQHF. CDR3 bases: TGTGCCAGCAGCTTAGGACAGTTTAATCAGCCCCAGCATTTT. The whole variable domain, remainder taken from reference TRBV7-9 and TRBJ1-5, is DTGVSQNPRHKITKRGQNVTFRCDPISEHNRLYWYRQTLGQGPEFLTYFQNEAQLEKSRLLSDRFSAERPKGSFSTLEIQRTEQGDSAMYLCASSLGQFNQPQHFGDGTRLSIL.

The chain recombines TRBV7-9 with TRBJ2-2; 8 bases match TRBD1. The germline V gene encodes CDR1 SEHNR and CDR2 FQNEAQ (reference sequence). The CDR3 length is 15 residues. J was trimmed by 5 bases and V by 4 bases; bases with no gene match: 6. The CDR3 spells CASSSGQGWTGELFF. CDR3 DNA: TGTGCCAGCAGCTCCGGACAGGGTTGGACCGGGGAGCTGTTTTTT.

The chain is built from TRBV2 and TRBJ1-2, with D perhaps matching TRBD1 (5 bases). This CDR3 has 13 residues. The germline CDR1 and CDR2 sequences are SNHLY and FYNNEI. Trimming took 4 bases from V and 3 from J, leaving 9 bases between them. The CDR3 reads CASSGQGDYGYTF. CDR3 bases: TGTGCCAGCAGTGGGCAGGGAGACTATGGCTACACCTTC.

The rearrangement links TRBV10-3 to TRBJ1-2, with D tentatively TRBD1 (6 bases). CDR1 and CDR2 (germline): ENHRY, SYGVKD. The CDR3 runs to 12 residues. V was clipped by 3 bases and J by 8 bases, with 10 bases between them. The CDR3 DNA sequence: TGTGCCATCAGTGAACAGGGAGAAGGCTACACCTTC. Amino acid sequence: CAISEQGEGYTF.

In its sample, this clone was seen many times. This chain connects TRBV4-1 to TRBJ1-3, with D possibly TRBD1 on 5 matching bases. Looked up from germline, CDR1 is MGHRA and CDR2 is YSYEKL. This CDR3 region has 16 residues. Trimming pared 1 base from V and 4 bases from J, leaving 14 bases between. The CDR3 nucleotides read TGCGCCAGCAGCCAAGCGAACGGACATAGAGGAAACACCATATATTTT. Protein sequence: CASSQANGHRGNTIYF.

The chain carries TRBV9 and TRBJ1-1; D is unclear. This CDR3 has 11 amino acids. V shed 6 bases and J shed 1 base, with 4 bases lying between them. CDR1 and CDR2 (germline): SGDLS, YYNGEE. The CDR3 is CASMRNTEAFF. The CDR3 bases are TGTGCCAGCATGAGGAACACTGAAGCTTTCTTT.

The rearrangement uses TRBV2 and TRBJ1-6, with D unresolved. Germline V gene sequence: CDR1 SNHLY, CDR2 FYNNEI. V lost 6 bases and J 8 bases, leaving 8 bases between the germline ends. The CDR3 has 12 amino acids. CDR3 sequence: CASRQQDSPLHF. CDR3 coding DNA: TGTGCCAGCAGGCAGCAGGATTCACCCCTCCACTTT.

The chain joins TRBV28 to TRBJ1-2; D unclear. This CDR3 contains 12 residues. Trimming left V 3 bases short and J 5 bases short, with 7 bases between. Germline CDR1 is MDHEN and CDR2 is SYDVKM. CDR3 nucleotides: TGTGCCAGCAGTTTGTCACCGTATGGCTACACCTTC. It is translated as CASSLSPYGYTF.

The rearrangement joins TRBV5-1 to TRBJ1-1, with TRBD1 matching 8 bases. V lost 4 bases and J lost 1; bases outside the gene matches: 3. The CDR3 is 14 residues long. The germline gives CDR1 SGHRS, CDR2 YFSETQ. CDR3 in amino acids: CASSEGQGNTEAFF. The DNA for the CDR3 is TGCGCCAGCAGCGAAGGACAGGGGAACACTGAAGCTTTCTTT.

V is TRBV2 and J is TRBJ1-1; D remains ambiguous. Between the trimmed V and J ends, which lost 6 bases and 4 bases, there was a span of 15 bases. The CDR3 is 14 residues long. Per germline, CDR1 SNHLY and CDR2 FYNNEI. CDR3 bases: TGTGCCAGCAGCCCCCGTGGCAGTAGCACTGAAGCTTTCTTT. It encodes CASSPRGSSTEAFF.

The CDR3 DNA sequence: TGTGCCAGCAGCCAAGGGACTAGCGGACCAAGGGCAGATACGCAGTATTTT. Amino acids: CASSQGTSGPRADTQYF. The genes are TRBV3-1 (or the pseudogene TRBV3-2) and TRBJ2-3; TRBD2 matches 10 bases. With 1 base clipped from V and 4 bases from J, the junction kept 8 bases outside the gene matches. Germline CDR1 and CDR2: LGHDT and YNNKEL (reference sequence). The CDR3 runs to 17 residues.

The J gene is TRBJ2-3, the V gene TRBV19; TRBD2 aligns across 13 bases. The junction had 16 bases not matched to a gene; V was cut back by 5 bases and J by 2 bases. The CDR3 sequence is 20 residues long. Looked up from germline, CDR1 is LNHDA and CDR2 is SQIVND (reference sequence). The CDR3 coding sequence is TGTGCCAGTAGTGCGCCGCGACTAGCGGGAGGCCATCCCCTCACAGATACGCAGTATTTT. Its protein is CASSAPRLAGGHPLTDTQYF.

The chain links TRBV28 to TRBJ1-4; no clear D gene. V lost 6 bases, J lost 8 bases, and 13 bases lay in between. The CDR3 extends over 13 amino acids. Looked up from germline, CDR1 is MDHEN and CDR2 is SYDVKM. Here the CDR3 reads CASRREIGEKLFF. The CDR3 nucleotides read TGTGCCAGCAGACGAGAAATCGGGGAAAAACTGTTTTTT.

This CDR3 is CATSDSGQGSNQPQHF. DNA for the CDR3: TGTGCCACCAGTGACTCGGGACAGGGAAGCAATCAGCCCCAGCATTTT. The gene calls are TRBV24-1 and TRBJ1-5, with 9 bases aligning to TRBD1. J gave up 1 base and V 4 bases, and 4 bases lay outside the gene matches. This CDR3 region has 16 residues. Germline values: CDR1 KGHDR, CDR2 SFDVKD.

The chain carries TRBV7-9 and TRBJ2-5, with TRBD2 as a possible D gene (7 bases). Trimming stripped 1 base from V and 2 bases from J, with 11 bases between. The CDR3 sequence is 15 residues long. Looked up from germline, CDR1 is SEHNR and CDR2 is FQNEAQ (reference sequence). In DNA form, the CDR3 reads TGTGCCAGCAGCTTAGACGGGGGGCTGCAAGAGACCCAGTACTTC. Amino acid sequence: CASSLDGGLQETQYF.

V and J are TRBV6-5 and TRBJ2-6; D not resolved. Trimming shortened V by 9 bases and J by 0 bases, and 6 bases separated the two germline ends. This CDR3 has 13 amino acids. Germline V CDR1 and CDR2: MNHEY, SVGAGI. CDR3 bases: TGTGCCAGTAGTATCTCTGGGGCCAACGTCCTGACTTTC. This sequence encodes CASSISGANVLTF.

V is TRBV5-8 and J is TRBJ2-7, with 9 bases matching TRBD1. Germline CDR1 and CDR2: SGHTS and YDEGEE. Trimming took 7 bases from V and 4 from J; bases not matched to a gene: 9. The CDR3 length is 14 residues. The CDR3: CASLAGTGRYEQYF. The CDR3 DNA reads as TGTGCCAGCCTAGCCGGGACAGGGCGGTACGAGCAGTACTTC.

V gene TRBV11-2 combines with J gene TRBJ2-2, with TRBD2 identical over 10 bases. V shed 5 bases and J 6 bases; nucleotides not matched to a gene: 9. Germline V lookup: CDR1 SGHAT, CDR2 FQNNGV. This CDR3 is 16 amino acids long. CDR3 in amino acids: CASSLPGTSVSGELFF. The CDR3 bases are TGTGCCAGCAGCCTTCCCGGGACTAGCGTCTCCGGGGAGCTGTTTTTT.

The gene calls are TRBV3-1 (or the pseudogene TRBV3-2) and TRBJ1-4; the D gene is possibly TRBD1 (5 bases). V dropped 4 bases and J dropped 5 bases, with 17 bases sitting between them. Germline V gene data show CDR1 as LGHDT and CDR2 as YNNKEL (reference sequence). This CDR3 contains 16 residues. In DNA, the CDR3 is TGTGCCAGCAGCCCGGCCCCGGGACGATCGAATGAAAAACTGTTTTTT. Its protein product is CASSPAPGRSNEKLFF.

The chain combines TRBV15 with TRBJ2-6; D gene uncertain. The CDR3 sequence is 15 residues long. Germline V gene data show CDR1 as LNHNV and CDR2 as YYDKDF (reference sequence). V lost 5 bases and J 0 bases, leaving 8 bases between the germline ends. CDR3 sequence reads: CATSSRTSGANVLTF. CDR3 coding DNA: TGTGCCACCAGCTCGCGGACCTCTGGGGCCAACGTCCTGACTTTC. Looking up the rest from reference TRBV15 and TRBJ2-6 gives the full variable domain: DAMVIQNPRYQVTQFGKPVTLSCSQTLNHNVMYWYQQKSSQAPKLLFHYYDKDFNNEADTPDNFQSRRPNTSFCFLDIRSPGLGDTAMYLCATSSRTSGANVLTFGAGSRLTVL.

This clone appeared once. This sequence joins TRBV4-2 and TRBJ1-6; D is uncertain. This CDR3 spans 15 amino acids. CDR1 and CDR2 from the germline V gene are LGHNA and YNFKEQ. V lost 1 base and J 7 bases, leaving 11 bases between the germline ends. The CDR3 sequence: CASSQAGDGNSPLHF. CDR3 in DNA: TGTGCCAGCAGCCAAGCTGGGGATGGGAATTCACCCCTCCACTTT.

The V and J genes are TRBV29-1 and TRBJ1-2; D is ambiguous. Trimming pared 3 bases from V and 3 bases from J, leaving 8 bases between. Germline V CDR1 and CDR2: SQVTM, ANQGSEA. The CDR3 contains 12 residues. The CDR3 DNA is TGCAGCGTTGAGTATAGGGACTATGGCTACACCTTC. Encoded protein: CSVEYRDYGYTF.

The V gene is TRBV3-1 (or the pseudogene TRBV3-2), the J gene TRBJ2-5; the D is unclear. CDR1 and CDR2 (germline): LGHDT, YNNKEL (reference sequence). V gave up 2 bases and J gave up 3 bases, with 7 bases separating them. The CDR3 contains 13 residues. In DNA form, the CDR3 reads TGTGCCAGCAGCCAATCTGCCGAAGAGACCCAGTACTTC. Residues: CASSQSAEETQYF.

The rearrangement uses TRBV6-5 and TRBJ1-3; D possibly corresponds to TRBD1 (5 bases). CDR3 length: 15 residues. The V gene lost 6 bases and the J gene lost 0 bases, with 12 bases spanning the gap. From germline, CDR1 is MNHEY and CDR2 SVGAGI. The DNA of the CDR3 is TGTGCCAGCAGCGTTAACAGGAACTCTGGAAACACCATATATTTT. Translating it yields CASSVNRNSGNTIYF.

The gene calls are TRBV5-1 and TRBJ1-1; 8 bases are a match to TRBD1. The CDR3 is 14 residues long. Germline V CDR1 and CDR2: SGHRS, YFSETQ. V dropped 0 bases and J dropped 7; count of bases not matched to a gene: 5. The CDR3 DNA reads TGCGCCAGCAGCTTGGCAGGGGGCTCCTTTGAAGCTTTCTTT. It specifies CASSLAGGSFEAFF.